The 14 T cell receptor beta chains presented below share a single source sample, sequenced in a study of T-cell memory formation after mild COVID-19. TCRdb reprocessed the 5' RACE reads via MiXCR and lists one record per CDR3 protein. The sample holds 55,000 to 80,000 distinct CDR3 sequences, less than 9.5% seen once. The sample taken for sequencing was PBMCs or a T cell subset sorted from them (not recorded which). All receptors come from a young man who had mild COVID-19 (a few samples of this study predate the infection). Cell type and time point are not known.

This clonotype was found a few times. DNA of the CDR3: TGCGCCAGCAGCTTGGAAGGGGGCCGAGCTAACTATGGCTACACCTTC. This codes for CASSLEGGRANYGYTF. V and J are TRBV5-1 and TRBJ1-2; TRBD1 matches at 7 bases. Losses at the gene ends were 0 bases for V and 0 bases for J; bases not matched to a gene: 5. Germline-derived CDR1 and CDR2 are SGHRS and YFSETQ. This CDR3 spans 16 amino acids.

The chain couples TRBV5-1 to TRBJ2-6; TRBD1 matches at 8 bases. CDR1 and CDR2 from the germline V gene are SGHRS and YFSETQ. V shed 4 bases, J shed 2 bases, and the junction held 2 bases outside the gene matches. The CDR3 extends over 15 amino acids. This CDR3 reads CASSEQGAGANVLTF. CDR3 DNA: TGCGCCAGCAGCGAACAGGGGGCTGGGGCCAACGTCCTGACTTTC.

There are a few counts of this clonotype. This chain connects TRBV5-6 to TRBJ1-2; TRBD1 is a possible D gene (5 bases). CDR3 length equals 15 residues. The V end was cut by 4 bases, the J end by 3 bases, with 16 bases between. Germline V gives CDR1 SGHDT, CDR2 YYEEEE. CDR3 amino acids: CASSRWGDRDYGYTF. CDR3 nucleotides: TGTGCCAGCAGCCGCTGGGGGGATAGGGACTATGGCTACACCTTC. The variable domain in full, with the rest retrieved from reference TRBV5-6 and TRBJ1-2, is DAGVTQSPTHLIKTRGQQVTLRCSPKSGHDTVSWYQQALGQGPQFIFQYYEEEERQRGNFPDRFSGHQFPNYSSELNVNALLLGDSALYLCASSRWGDRDYGYTFGSGTRLTVV.

The genes are TRBV20-1 and TRBJ2-6; 10 bases line up with TRBD2. CDR1 and CDR2 from the germline V gene are DFQATT and SNEGSKA (reference sequence). The CDR3 runs 16 residues. CDR3 nucleotide sequence: TGCAGCAGCGGGAGGGGGCGGTTTACTGGGGCCAACGTCCTGACTTTC. It codes for CSSGRGRFTGANVLTF.

DNA for the CDR3: TGTGCCAGCGTCGAGGGTTCCCTCTCCTACGAGCAGTACTTC. Translating it yields CASVEGSLSYEQYF. This chain uses TRBV6-6 with TRBJ2-7; TRBD2 is a possible D gene (5 bases). Trimming shortened V by 8 bases and J by 0 bases, and 14 bases separated the two germline ends. The germline gives CDR1 MNHNY, CDR2 SVGAGI (reference sequence). CDR3 length equals 14 residues.

The rearrangement links TRBV7-2 to TRBJ1-3, with a weak D call TRBD1 (5 bases). The ends were cut back, 2 bases at V and 3 bases at J, with 11 bases in the middle. The CDR3 has 15 amino acids. CDR1 and CDR2 (germline): SGHTA, FQGNSA. The CDR3 reads CASSLSGRDGNTIYF. The CDR3 DNA reads TGTGCCAGCAGCTTATCCGGCAGGGATGGAAACACCATATATTTT. The complete variable domain, with remaining parts taken from reference TRBV7-2 and TRBJ1-3, reads GAGVSQSPSNKVTEKGKDVELRCDPISGHTALYWYRQSLGQGLEFLIYFQGNSAPDKSGLPSDRFSAERTGGSVSTLTIQRTQQEDSAVYLCASSLSGRDGNTIYFGEGSWLTVV.

This clonotype appeared a few times. The chain joins TRBV2 to TRBJ2-1; D may be TRBD2 (6 bases). V was shortened by 4 bases and J by 12 bases, with 22 bases between the two germline ends. Germline V gene lookup returns CDR1 SNHLY and CDR2 FYNNEI. The CDR3 spans 15 residues. CDR3 sequence (DNA): TGTGCCAGCAGTGTATTAGGCGGAGGGGAGTATCGGCAGTTCTTC. Encoded protein: CASSVLGGGEYRQFF.

The gene calls are TRBV20-1 and TRBJ1-3; tentative D call: TRBD1 (5 bases). Germline V gives CDR1 DFQATT, CDR2 SNEGSKA (reference sequence). The CDR3 runs to 15 residues. V lost 1 base and J 4 bases, leaving 14 bases between the germline ends. CDR3 residues: CSARAAGTGGNTIYF. Written as DNA, the CDR3 is TGCAGTGCTAGAGCGGCCGGGACCGGCGGAAACACCATATATTTT.

This rearrangement joins TRBV6-5 to TRBJ2-3; no clear D. Germline lookup yields CDR1 MNHEY and CDR2 SVGAGI. This CDR3 spans 11 amino acids. V was pared by 5 bases and J by 6 bases, with 6 bases between. The CDR3 DNA reads TGTGCCAGCAGTGACTGGGATACGCAGTATTTT. This translates into CASSDWDTQYF.

The chain couples TRBV4-1 to TRBJ2-1; TRBD1 agrees at 9 bases. Germline V lookup: CDR1 MGHRA, CDR2 YSYEKL. J gave up 8 bases and V 2 bases, and 4 bases lay outside the gene matches. This CDR3 comprises 14 residues. The CDR3 protein is CASSQRQGVYEQFF. DNA of the CDR3: TGCGCCAGCAGCCAAAGACAGGGGGTTTATGAGCAGTTCTTC.

This clonotype was found a few times. CDR3 amino acids: CSARDPTSSYNSPLHF. Here the CDR3 DNA reads TGCAGTGCTAGAGACCCGACTTCCTCCTATAATTCACCCCTCCACTTT. This rearrangement joins TRBV20-1 to TRBJ1-6; D call uncertain. Germline CDR1 DFQATT, CDR2 SNEGSKA (reference sequence). Trimming cost V 0 bases and J 0 bases, with 9 bases left between them. This CDR3 has 16 amino acids.

This clonotype was detected only a few times. The CDR3: CASSLGRGSVQPQHF. The CDR3 nucleotides are TGTGCCAGCAGCTTGGGCCGGGGATCTGTGCAGCCCCAGCATTTT. The chain links TRBV5-6 to TRBJ1-5; no firm D call. Germline V gene data show CDR1 as SGHDT and CDR2 as YYEEEE. There are 15 residues in the CDR3. Trimming took 0 bases from V and 7 from J, leaving 14 bases between them.

This clonotype has at least ten counts. Here the CDR3 reads CASSFASGGGETQYF. In nucleotides, the CDR3 is TGTGCCAGCAGTTTCGCCTCGGGGGGCGGGGAGACCCAGTACTTC. The chain recombines TRBV12-3 or TRBV12-4 with TRBJ2-5; D perhaps matches TRBD2 (7 bases). Deletions cut 3 bases from V and 5 bases from J, with 16 bases between. The CDR3 has 15 residues.

In this sample, this clonotype turned up a few times. J is TRBJ1-1 and V is TRBV7-3; TRBD1 agrees at 8 bases. V was pared by 5 bases and J by 4 bases, with 3 bases of the junction left unmatched. The germline CDR1 and CDR2 sequences are SGHTA and FQGTGA. The CDR3 spans 13 residues. DNA for the CDR3: TGTGCCAGCAGCAACGGACAGGGCACTGAAGCTTTCTTT. Translated, it gives CASSNGQGTEAFF.